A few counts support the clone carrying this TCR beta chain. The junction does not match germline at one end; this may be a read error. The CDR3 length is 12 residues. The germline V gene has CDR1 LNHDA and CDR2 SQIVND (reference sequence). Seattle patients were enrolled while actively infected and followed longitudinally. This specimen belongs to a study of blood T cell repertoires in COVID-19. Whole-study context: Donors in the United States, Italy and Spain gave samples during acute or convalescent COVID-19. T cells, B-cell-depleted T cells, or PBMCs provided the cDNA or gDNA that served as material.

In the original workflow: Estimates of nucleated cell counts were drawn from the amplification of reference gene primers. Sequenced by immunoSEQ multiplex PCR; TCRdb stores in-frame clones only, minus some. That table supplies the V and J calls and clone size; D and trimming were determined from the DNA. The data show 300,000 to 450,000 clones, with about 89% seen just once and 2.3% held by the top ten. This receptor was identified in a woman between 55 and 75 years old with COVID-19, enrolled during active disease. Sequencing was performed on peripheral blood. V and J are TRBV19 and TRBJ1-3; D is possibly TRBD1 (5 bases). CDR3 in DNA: TGTGCCAGTAAATCCGACTGGGACTTCGAGGATTTT. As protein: CASKSDWDFEDF.